The table lists the clone carrying this T cell receptor beta chain with a count of one. These data are taken from a study of blood T cell repertoires in COVID-19. The CDR3 has 13 residues. V dropped 4 bases and J dropped 0 bases, with 6 bases sitting between them. Germline CDR1 is SGHAT and CDR2 is FQNNGV. Original processing notes: Amplification with reference gene primers provided the estimates of nucleated cell counts. TCRdb's table, derived via immunoSEQ multiplex PCR, lists solely in-frame clones and lacks some. That table supplies the V and J calls and clone size; D and trimming were determined from the DNA. The sample consists of some 170,000 clones, roughly 80% of them appearing once.

The sample was PBMCs or T cells enriched from blood (not recorded which). The chain carries TRBV11-2 and TRBJ1-1; no reliable D call. The sequence derives from a woman in her 50s who had recovered from COVID-19. As DNA, the CDR3 is TGTGCCAGCAGCTCACAGCTGAACACTGAAGCTTTCTTT. Translation: CASSSQLNTEAFF.